The T cell receptor beta chain described here comes from a study of cytomegalovirus exposure and HLA in healthy donors. Trimming shortened V by 0 bases and J by 0 bases, and 6 bases separated the two germline ends. In germline, CDR1 is MGHRA, CDR2 YSYEKL. The CDR3 length is 14 residues. A note on this clone: The antigen remains undetermined.

Notes on the study in general: Rare sequences made up most TCRs, while some public TCRs were found in many donors.

PCR amplification relied on 60 Vbeta primers (plus 13 Jbeta primers). Profiled with immunoSEQ multiplex PCR; TCRdb holds only in-frame clones, not every one. This sample carries about 190,000 clones, 60% to 80% of them seen once, and the ten largest clones take approximately 3%. Input material: PBMCs. This chain joins TRBV4-1 and TRBJ2-7; D is unclear. This receptor was obtained from a woman in her twenties or thirties in good health and CMV-seropositive. The CDR3 DNA is TGCGCCAGCAGCCAAGATCGCAGCTCCTACGAGCAGTACTTC. Residues: CASSQDRSSYEQYF.